The present T cell receptor beta chain was sequenced within a study of blood T cell repertoires in COVID-19 (dated by TCRdb to the early 2020s). Notes on the research overall: Samples covering the acute and convalescent phases of COVID-19 were provided by collaborators in the United States, Italy and Spain. The material from the prospective study consisted of cDNA or gDNA derived from T cells, B-cell-depleted T cells, or PBMCs. Deeply sampled blood TCRbeta repertoires from subjects exposed to, actively infected with, or recovered from COVID-19 were included in the dataset. The repertoires were made available in a free public database intended to serve as a resource for research on the immune response to SARS-CoV-2. The samples were drawn from two sources: the first 160 participants of the ongoing ImmuneRACE study, and over 1,000 subjects contributed by 6 global collaborators. A de-identified subject ID, COVID-19 status, age in years and sex were almost always included in the sample metadata. Where available, HLA class I and class II types were taken from metadata supplied by the sample provider and were not determined by assay-based typing. Overall study results and their limits: Clinical and demographic metadata were provided uncurated, with the amount varying by source and participant.

Participants in the prospective study were enrolled through a virtual design, were aged roughly 18 to 100 years, and lived in roughly 25 United States geographic areas. To assign participants to cohorts, the prospective study relied on clinical history that participants themselves reported in a screening survey and a study questionnaire. Recovered participants in ImmuneRACE Cohort 3 were defined as having two consecutive negative NP/OP PCR tests, clearance from a healthcare professional, or resolution of symptoms. Each participant in the prospective study had whole blood, serum and a nasopharyngeal or oropharyngeal swab collected by mobile phlebotomists. Prospective study participants could optionally give additional blood draws and questionnaires over an approximately 2-month period. Blood samples from the prospective study were shipped frozen or at room temperature prior to DNA extraction. About this clone itself: Its cognate antigen has yet to be identified. No per-base quality is available; no much larger clone lies one base away.

TCRbeta CDR3 regions were amplified from genomic DNA by means of the immunoSEQ Assay, a bias-controlled multiplex PCR. Regarding the original processing steps: Within the assay, amplification of reference gene primers was used to estimate how many nucleated cells each sample contained. To quantify the absolute abundance of each unique TCRbeta CDR3 rearrangement, sequence reads were collapsed and filtered. For each sample, productive Simpson clonality was calculated as the square root of Simpson's diversity index over productive rearrangements. This immuneACCESS table, as held by TCRdb, lists in-frame sequences with V and J called but not all clones. Of the missing ones, under half trace to an unresolved V gene in checked studies; the others have no known cause. V, J and clone size are taken as reported in that table, and D and trimming were inferred from the DNA itself. For this sample the table gives under 450,000 clones, of which approximately 89% were detected only once. The ten largest clones take up about 1.5% of the sample.

The cysteine opens and the phenylalanine closes a CDR3 of 12 amino acids. Only CDR3 DNA is held: 36 bases, read in frame from base 1. A distance of 7 bases separates the germline ends of V and J, which lose 0 bases and 8 bases respectively. For CDR1 and CDR2, the germline V gene lists ENHRY and SYGVKD. The rearranged chain carries TRBV10-3 and TRBJ1-2; the D gene is not confidently resolved. Sequenced material: PBMCs or T cells enriched from blood (not recorded which). The clonotype comes from a man under 40 who had recovered from COVID-19. DNA sequence: TGTGCCATCAGTGAGTCGATCCGGGGCTACACCTTC. This translates into CAISESIRGYTF.